This T cell receptor (beta chain) was recovered during a study of blood T cell repertoires in COVID-19. Looking at the study overall: The samples span acute and convalescent COVID-19 from the United States, Italy and Spain. In each case, the material was cDNA or gDNA derived from T cells, B-cell-depleted T cells, or PBMCs.

V lost 4 bases to trimming and J lost 4 bases; unmatched junction nucleotides: 12. This CDR3 contains 17 residues. The germline CDR1 and CDR2 sequences are SGHAT and FQNNGV. The data were produced by immunoSEQ multiplex PCR, yet TCRdb's version contains in-frame clones alone and is incomplete. The sample lists around 300,000 clones, approximately 90% occurring once. Seattle patients were enrolled during active infection and followed longitudinally. V and J are TRBV11-2 and TRBJ2-2; 7 bases fit TRBD2. The sample consisted of peripheral blood. The sequence was collected from a woman between 50 and 59 years old with COVID-19, enrolled during active disease. The CDR3 nucleotides are TGTGCCAGCAGCTCCACCCCCGGACTAGTGGGCACCGGGGAGCTGTTTTTT. Its protein product is CASSSTPGLVGTGELFF.